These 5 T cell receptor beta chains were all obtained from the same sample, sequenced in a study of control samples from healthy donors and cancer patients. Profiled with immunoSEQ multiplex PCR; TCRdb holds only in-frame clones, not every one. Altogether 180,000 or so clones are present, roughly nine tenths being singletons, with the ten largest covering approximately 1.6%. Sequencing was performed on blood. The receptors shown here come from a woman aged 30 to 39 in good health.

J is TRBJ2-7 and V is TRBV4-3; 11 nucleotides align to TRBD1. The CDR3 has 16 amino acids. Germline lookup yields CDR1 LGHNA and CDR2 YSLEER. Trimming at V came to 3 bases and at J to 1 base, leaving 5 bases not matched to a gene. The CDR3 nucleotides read TGCGCCAGCAGCCACGGGACAGGGGGTTCGTCCTACGAGCAGTACTTC. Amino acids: CASSHGTGGSSYEQYF.

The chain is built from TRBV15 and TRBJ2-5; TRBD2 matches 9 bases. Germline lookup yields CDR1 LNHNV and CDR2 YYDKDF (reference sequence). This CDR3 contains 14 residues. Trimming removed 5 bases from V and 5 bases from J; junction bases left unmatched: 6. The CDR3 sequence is CATSGGGARETQYF. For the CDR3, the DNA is TGTGCCACCAGCGGCGGGGGGGCGAGGGAGACCCAGTACTTC. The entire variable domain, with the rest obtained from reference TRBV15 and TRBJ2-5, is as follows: DAMVIQNPRYQVTQFGKPVTLSCSQTLNHNVMYWYQQKSSQAPKLLFHYYDKDFNNEADTPDNFQSRRPNTSFCFLDIRSPGLGDTAMYLCATSGGGARETQYFGPGTRLLVL.

This CDR3 is CASSPIQEDTEAFF. In DNA form, the CDR3 reads TGTGCCAGCTCACCAATACAGGAGGACACTGAAGCTTTCTTT. V and J are TRBV18 and TRBJ1-1; D may be TRBD1 (5 bases). CDR3 length: 14 residues. The germline V gene encodes CDR1 KGHSH and CDR2 LQKENI. Trimming pared 2 bases from V and 3 bases from J, leaving 10 bases between.

The CDR3 is CASRKEGASNEKLFF. The CDR3 DNA is TGTGCCAGTAGAAAGGAGGGGGCGTCGAATGAAAAACTGTTTTTT. The chain links TRBV19 to TRBJ1-4, with TRBD1 matching over 7 bases. V gave up 6 bases and J gave up 5 bases; unmatched junction bases: 9. Looked up from germline, CDR1 is LNHDA and CDR2 is SQIVND (reference sequence). This CDR3 is 15 amino acids long.

CDR3 sequence: CASSRGLGNIQYF. The CDR3 nucleotides read TGCGCCAGCAGTCGGGGACTAGGAAACATTCAGTACTTC. The chain links TRBV23-1 to TRBJ2-4; TRBD2 matches 8 bases. TRBV23-1 is flagged as an ORF with uncertain function. This CDR3 has 13 residues. V dropped 4 bases and J dropped 6; count of bases not matched to a gene: 2.